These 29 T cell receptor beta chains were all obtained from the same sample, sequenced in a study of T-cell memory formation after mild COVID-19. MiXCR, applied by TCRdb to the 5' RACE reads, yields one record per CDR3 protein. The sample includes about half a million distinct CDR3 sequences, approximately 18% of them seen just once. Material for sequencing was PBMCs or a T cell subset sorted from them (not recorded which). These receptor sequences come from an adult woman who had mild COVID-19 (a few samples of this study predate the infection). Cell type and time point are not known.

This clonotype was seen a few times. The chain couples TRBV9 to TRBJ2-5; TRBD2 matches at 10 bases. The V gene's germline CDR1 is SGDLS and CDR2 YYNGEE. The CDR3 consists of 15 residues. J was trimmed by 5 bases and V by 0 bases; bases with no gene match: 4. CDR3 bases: TGTGCCAGCAGCGTAGGAACTAGCGGGGTGGAGACCCAGTACTTC. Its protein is CASSVGTSGVETQYF.

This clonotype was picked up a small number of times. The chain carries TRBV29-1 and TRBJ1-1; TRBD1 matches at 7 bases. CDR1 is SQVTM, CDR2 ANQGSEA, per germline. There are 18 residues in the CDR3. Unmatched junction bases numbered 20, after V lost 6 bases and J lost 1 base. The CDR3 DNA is TGCAGCGTGAATACCTACTTGGGACAGTCGGCCGGGAACACTGAAGCTTTCTTT. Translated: CSVNTYLGQSAGNTEAFF.

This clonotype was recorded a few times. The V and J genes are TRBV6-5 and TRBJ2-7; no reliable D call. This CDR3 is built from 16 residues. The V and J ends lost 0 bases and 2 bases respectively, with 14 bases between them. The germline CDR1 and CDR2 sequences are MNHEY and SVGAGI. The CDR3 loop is CASSYSGPSGTYEQYF. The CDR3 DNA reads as TGTGCCAGCAGTTACTCTGGGCCGTCTGGTACCTACGAGCAGTACTTC.

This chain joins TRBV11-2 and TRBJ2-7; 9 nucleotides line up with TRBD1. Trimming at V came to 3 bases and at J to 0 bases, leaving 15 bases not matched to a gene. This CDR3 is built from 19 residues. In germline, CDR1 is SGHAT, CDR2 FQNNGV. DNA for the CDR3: TGTGCCAGCAGCTTTGTTTCGCCACAAGGGACAGGGAGCTCCTACGAGCAGTACTTC. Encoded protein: CASSFVSPQGTGSSYEQYF.

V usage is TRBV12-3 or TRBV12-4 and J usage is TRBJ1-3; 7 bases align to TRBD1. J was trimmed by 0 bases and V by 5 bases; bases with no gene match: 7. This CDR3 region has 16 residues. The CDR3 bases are TGTGCCAGCAGTCACATGGGACAGCCCTCTGGAAACACCATATATTTT. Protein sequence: CASSHMGQPSGNTIYF.

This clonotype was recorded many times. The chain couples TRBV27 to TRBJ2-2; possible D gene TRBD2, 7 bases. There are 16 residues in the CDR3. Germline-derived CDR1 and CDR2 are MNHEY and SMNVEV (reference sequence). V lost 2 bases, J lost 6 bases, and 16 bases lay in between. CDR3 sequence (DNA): TGTGCCAGCAGTTTAAAATGGCAGGGGAGGGCCGGGGAGCTGTTTTTT. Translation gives CASSLKWQGRAGELFF.

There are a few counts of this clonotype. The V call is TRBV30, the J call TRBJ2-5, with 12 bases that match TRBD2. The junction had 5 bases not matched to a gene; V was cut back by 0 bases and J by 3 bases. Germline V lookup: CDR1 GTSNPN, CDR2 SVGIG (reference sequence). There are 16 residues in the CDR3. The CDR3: CAWSVSSGGAKETQYF. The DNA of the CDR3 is TGTGCCTGGAGTGTATCTAGCGGGGGGGCGAAAGAGACCCAGTACTTC.

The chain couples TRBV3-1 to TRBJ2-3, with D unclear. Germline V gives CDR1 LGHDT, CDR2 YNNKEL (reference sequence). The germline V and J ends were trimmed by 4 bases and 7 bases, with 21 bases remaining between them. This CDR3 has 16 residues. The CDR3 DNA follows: TGTGCCAGCAGCCCTACAGCCGGGTTAAAAGGATATACGCAGTATTTT. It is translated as CASSPTAGLKGYTQYF.

The CDR3 DNA is TGTGCCATCAGTGACTCCGGGACAGTGACCTACGAGCAGTACTTC. Its protein product is CAISDSGTVTYEQYF. V usage is TRBV10-3 and J usage is TRBJ2-7, with 7 bases matching TRBD1. Germline assignment: CDR1 ENHRY and CDR2 SYGVKD. The CDR3 is 15 amino acids. V dropped 3 bases and J dropped 2; count of bases not matched to a gene: 7.

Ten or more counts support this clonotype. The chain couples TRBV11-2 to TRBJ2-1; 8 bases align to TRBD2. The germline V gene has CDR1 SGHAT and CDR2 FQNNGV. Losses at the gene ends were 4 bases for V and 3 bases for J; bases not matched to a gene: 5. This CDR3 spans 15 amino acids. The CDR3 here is CASSSLAGNYNEQFF. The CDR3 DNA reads TGTGCCAGCAGCTCTTTAGCGGGGAACTACAATGAGCAGTTCTTC. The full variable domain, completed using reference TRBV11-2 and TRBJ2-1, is EAGVAQSPRYKIIEKRQSVAFWCNPISGHATLYWYQQILGQGPKLLIQFQNNGVVDDSQLPKDRFSAERLKGVDSTLKIQPAKLEDSAVYLCASSSLAGNYNEQFFGPGTRLTVL.

CDR3 region: CAIHGRRVDTQYF. CDR3 nucleotides: TGTGCCATCCACGGGCGGCGAGTAGATACGCAGTATTTT. The chain is built from TRBV7-2 and TRBJ2-3; D call uncertain. CDR1 and CDR2 from the germline V gene are SGHTA and FQGNSA. V lost 10 bases to trimming and J lost 5 bases, with 16 bases between them. The CDR3 runs 13 residues.

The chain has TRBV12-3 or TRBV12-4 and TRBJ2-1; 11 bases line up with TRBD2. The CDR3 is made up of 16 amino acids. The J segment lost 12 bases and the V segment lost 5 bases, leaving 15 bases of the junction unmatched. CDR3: CASSPRGLAGGLGQFF. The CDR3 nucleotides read TGTGCCAGCAGTCCCCGAGGGCTAGCGGGGGGACTAGGGCAGTTCTTC.

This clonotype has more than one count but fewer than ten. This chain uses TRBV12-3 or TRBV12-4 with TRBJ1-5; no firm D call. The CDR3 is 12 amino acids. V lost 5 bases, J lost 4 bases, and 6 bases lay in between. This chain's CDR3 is CASSPANQPQHF. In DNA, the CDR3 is TGTGCCAGCAGTCCGGCGAATCAGCCCCAGCATTTT.

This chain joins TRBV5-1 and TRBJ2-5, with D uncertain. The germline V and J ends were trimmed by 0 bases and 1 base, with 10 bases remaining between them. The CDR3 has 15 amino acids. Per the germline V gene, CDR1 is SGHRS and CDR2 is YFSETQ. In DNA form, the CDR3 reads TGCGCCAGCAGCTTGGAGGTAGGGCCCCAAGAGACCCAGTACTTC. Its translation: CASSLEVGPQETQYF.

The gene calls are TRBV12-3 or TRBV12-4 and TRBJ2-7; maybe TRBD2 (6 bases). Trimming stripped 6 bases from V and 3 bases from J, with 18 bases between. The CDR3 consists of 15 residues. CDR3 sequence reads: CASSLRLGKDYEQYF. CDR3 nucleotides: TGTGCCAGCAGCCTTCGACTAGGGAAAGACTACGAGCAGTACTTC.

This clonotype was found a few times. Here the CDR3 reads CASIPGGGYNEQFF. The CDR3 coding sequence is TGTGCCAGCATCCCTGGGGGGGGTTACAATGAGCAGTTCTTC. The V and J genes are TRBV7-2 and TRBJ2-1, with 7 bases lining up with TRBD2. V lost 7 bases to trimming and J lost 4 bases; unmatched junction nucleotides: 7. The germline V gene encodes CDR1 SGHTA and CDR2 FQGNSA. The length of the CDR3 is 14 residues.

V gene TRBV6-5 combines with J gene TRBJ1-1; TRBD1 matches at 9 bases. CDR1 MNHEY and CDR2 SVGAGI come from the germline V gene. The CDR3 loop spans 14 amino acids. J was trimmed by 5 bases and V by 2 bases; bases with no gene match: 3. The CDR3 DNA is TGTGCCAGCAGTTACGGACAGGGGAAAACTGAAGCTTTCTTT. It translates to CASSYGQGKTEAFF.

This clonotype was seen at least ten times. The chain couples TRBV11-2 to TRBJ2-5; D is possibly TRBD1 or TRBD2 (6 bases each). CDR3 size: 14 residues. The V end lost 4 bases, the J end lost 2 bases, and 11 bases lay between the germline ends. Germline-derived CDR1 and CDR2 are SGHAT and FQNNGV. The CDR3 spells CASSWGARQETQYF. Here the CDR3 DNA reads TGTGCCAGCAGCTGGGGGGCCAGACAAGAGACCCAGTACTTC.

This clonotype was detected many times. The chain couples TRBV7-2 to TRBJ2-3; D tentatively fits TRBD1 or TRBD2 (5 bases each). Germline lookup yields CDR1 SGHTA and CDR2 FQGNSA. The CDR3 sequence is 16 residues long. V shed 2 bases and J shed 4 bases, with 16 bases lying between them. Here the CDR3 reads CASSLLRPLGADTQYF. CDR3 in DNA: TGTGCCAGCAGCTTACTGCGGCCCCTGGGGGCAGATACGCAGTATTTT.

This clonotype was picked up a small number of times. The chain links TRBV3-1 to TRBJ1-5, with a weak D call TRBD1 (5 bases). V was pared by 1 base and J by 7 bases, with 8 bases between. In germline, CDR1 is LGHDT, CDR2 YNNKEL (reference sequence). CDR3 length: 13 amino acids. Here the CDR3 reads CASSQGGAQPQHF. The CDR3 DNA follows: TGTGCCAGCAGCCAAGGTGGGGCACAGCCCCAGCATTTT.

Written as DNA, the CDR3 is TGTGCCAGCAGCCATAGGGGGTATGGCTACACCTTC. It specifies CASSHRGYGYTF. The chain combines TRBV7-2 with TRBJ1-2; maybe TRBD1 (6 bases). CDR1 SGHTA and CDR2 FQGNSA come from the germline V gene. Trimming pared 5 bases from V and 5 bases from J, leaving 9 bases between. The CDR3 has 12 residues.

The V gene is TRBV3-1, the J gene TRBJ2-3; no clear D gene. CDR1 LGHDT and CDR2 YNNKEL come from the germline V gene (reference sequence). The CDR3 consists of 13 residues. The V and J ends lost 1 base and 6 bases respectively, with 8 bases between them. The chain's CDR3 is CASSQVIRDTQYF. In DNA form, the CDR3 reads TGTGCCAGCAGCCAAGTCATCCGGGATACGCAGTATTTT.

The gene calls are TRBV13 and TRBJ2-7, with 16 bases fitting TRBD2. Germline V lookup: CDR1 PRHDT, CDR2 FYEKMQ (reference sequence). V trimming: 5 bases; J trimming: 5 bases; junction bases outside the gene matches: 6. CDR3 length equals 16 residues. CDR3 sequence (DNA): TGTGCCAGCAGCCAGGGACTAGCGGGAGGGCCGGACGAGCAGTACTTC. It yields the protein CASSQGLAGGPDEQYF.

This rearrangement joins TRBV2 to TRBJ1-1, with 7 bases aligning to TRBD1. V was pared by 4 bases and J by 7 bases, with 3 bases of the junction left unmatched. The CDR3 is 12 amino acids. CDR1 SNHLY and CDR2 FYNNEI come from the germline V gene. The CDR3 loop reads CASSGQGIEAFF. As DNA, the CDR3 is TGTGCCAGCAGTGGACAGGGAATTGAAGCTTTCTTT. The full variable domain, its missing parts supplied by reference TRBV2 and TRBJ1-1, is EPEVTQTPSHQVTQMGQEVILRCVPISNHLYFYWYRQILGQKVEFLVSFYNNEISEKSEIFDDQFSVERPDGSNFTLKIRSTKLEDSAMYFCASSGQGIEAFFGQGTRLTVV.

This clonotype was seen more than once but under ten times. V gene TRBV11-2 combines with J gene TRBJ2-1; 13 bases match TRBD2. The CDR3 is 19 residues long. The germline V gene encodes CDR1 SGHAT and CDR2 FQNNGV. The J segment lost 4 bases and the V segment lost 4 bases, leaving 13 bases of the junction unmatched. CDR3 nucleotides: TGTGCCAGCAGCTCATTCGGGACTAGCGGGACCCCGGGGTACAATGAGCAGTTCTTC. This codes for CASSSFGTSGTPGYNEQFF.

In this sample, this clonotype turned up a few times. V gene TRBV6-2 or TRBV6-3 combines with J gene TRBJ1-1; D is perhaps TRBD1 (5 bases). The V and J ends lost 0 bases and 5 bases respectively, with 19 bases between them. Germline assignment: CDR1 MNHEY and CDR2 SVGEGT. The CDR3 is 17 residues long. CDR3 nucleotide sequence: TGTGCCAGCAGTTACTCGTCGATTAACGGACGGGGGACTGAAGCTTTCTTT. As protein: CASSYSSINGRGTEAFF.

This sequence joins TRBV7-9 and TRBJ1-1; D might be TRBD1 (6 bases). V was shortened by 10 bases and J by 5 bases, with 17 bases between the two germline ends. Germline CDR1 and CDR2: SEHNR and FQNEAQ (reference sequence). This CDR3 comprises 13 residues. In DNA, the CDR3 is TGTGCCATCCAGGGGATTAGTAGGACTGAAGCTTTCTTT. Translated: CAIQGISRTEAFF.

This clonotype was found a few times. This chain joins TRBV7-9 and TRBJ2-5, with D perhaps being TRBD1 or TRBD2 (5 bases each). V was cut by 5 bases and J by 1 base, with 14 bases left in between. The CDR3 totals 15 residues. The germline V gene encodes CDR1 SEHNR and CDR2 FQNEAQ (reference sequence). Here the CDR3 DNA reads TGTGCCAGCAGCCCTGGGGACGGAACCCAAGAGACCCAGTACTTC. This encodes CASSPGDGTQETQYF. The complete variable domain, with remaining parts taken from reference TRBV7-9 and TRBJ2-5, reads DTGVSQNPRHKITKRGQNVTFRCDPISEHNRLYWYRQTLGQGPEFLTYFQNEAQLEKSRLLSDRFSAERPKGSFSTLEIQRTEQGDSAMYLCASSPGDGTQETQYFGPGTRLLVL.

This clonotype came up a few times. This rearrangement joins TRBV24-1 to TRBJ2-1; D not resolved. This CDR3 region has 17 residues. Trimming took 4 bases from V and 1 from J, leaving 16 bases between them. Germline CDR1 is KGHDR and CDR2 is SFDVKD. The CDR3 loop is CATSDVPEHTSYNEQFF. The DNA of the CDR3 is TGTGCCACCAGTGACGTTCCCGAACACACTTCCTACAATGAGCAGTTCTTC.